These 19 T cell receptor beta chains originate from one sample sequenced in a study of blood T cell repertoires in COVID-19 (TCRdb year 2020). Library preparation used the immunoSEQ multiplex PCR assay. This is the immuneACCESS table as TCRdb keeps it, with only in-frame sequences that have V and J called. A part of the clones is gone; compared with another copy, unresolved V genes explain less than half, and the rest is unexplained. This sample is represented by around 160,000 clones; around 81% of them were singletons. About 8% of the sample belongs to the ten largest clones. Sequenced: peripheral blood. These receptors all come from a human donor with acute or convalescent COVID-19. The donor label of this sample is uncertain.

The chain carries TRBV3-1 (or the pseudogene TRBV3-2) and TRBJ1-1, with 8 positions matching TRBD1. J was trimmed by 9 bases and V by 3 bases; bases with no gene match: 6. Germline lookup yields CDR1 LGHDT and CDR2 YNNKEL (reference sequence). CDR3 size: 13 residues. The CDR3 coding sequence is TGTGCCAGCAGCCATGGACAGGGAAATAAAGCTTTCTTT. Translation gives CASSHGQGNKAFF.

This clone was recorded only once. The genes are TRBV6-5 and TRBJ2-3, with TRBD2 as a possible D gene (6 bases). V lost 10 bases to trimming and J lost 0 bases, with 14 bases between them. CDR3 size: 14 residues. Germline V CDR1 and CDR2: MNHEY, SVGAGI. CDR3 in amino acids: CATQAGYSTDTQYF. CDR3 DNA sequence: TGTGCCACACAGGCGGGGTATAGCACAGATACGCAGTATTTT.

The table lists this clone with a count of one. The rearrangement joins TRBV6-1 to TRBJ1-6; D gene unclear. The CDR3 is made up of 17 amino acids. Trimming cost V 0 bases and J 7 bases, with 16 bases left between them. The germline V gene encodes CDR1 MNHNS and CDR2 SASEGT. The CDR3 DNA reads TGTGCCAGCAGTGAAGCGCCCCCCTCAACGGGAAATTCACCCCTCCACTTT. It translates to CASSEAPPSTGNSPLHF.

The chain links TRBV19 to TRBJ1-2; D remains unclear. The germline gives CDR1 LNHDA, CDR2 SQIVND (reference sequence). The CDR3 runs 15 residues. The V gene lost 0 bases and the J gene lost 3 bases, with 11 bases spanning the gap. In nucleotides, the CDR3 is TGTGCCAGTAGTATAGATTACGGGAACTACTATGGCTACACCTTC. Translated, it gives CASSIDYGNYYGYTF.

The rearrangement uses TRBV7-8 and TRBJ1-2, with 7 bases aligning to TRBD1. The CDR3 spans 14 residues. J gave up 2 bases and V 6 bases, and 6 bases lay outside the gene matches. Per the germline V gene, CDR1 is SGHVS and CDR2 is FQNEAQ. The DNA for the CDR3 is TGTGCCAGCAGACCTGAGACAGGGAACTATGGCTACACCTTC. It encodes CASRPETGNYGYTF.

The V and J genes are TRBV7-9 and TRBJ2-3; tentatively, D is TRBD2 (6 bases). The germline gives CDR1 SEHNR, CDR2 FQNEAQ (reference sequence). V was clipped by 5 bases and J by 5 bases, with 20 bases between them. The CDR3 extends over 16 amino acids. CDR3 sequence: CASSPPRRGTLDTQYF. The DNA for the CDR3 is TGTGCCAGCAGCCCCCCACGCCGGGGGACCCTAGATACGCAGTATTTT. Based on the CDR3 plus reference TRBV7-9 and TRBJ2-3, the full variable domain is DTGVSQNPRHKITKRGQNVTFRCDPISEHNRLYWYRQTLGQGPEFLTYFQNEAQLEKSRLLSDRFSAERPKGSFSTLEIQRTEQGDSAMYLCASSPPRRGTLDTQYFGPGTRLTVL.

J is TRBJ1-2 and V is TRBV24-1; 9 bases are a match to TRBD1. CDR1 and CDR2 from the germline V gene are KGHDR and SFDVKD. The length of the CDR3 is 14 residues. J was trimmed by 5 bases and V by 4 bases; bases with no gene match: 4. CDR3 DNA: TGTGCCACCAGTGACCGGACAGGGGAATATGGCTACACCTTC. This encodes CATSDRTGEYGYTF.

CDR3 coding DNA: TGTGCCATCAGTCCTTTGCCCGGGACAGCGAACACTGAAGCTTTCTTT. Protein product: CAISPLPGTANTEAFF. The chain links TRBV10-3 to TRBJ1-1; 7 nucleotides match TRBD1. This CDR3 region has 16 residues. Germline CDR1 and CDR2: ENHRY and SYGVKD. V lost 5 bases and J lost 1; bases outside the gene matches: 10.

The chain links TRBV5-1 to TRBJ1-6; TRBD1 might be the D (5 bases). CDR1 is SGHRS and CDR2 is YFSETQ in the germline V gene. Deletions cut 3 bases from V and 7 bases from J, with 14 bases between. This CDR3 spans 15 amino acids. Here the CDR3 reads CASSSGDSRNSPLHF. CDR3 nucleotide sequence: TGCGCCAGCAGCTCCGGGGACTCCAGGAATTCACCCCTCCACTTT.

This clone was found once. V gene TRBV7-8 combines with J gene TRBJ1-4, with D possibly matching TRBD1 (6 bases). Between the trimmed V and J ends, which lost 5 bases and 8 bases, there was a span of 18 bases. The CDR3 is made up of 15 amino acids. From germline, CDR1 is SGHVS and CDR2 FQNEAQ. The CDR3 is CASSPSRRGLEKLFF. The CDR3 DNA reads as TGTGCCAGCAGCCCTTCGCGCAGGGGATTAGAAAAACTGTTTTTT.

This clone was counted a few times. The rearrangement links TRBV5-4 to TRBJ1-3; possible D gene TRBD1, 6 bases. Germline values: CDR1 SGHNT, CDR2 YYREEE (reference sequence). The V and J ends lost 5 bases and 0 bases respectively, with 15 bases between them. The CDR3 runs 16 residues. The CDR3 sequence: CASRRGGTASGNTIYF. In nucleotides, the CDR3 is TGTGCCAGCAGGAGGGGGGGGACTGCCTCTGGAAACACCATATATTTT.

This rearrangement joins TRBV12-3 or TRBV12-4 to TRBJ1-2; D remains ambiguous. With 8 bases removed from V and 3 bases from J, the gap between germline ends came to 13 bases. CDR3 size: 13 residues. The CDR3 nucleotides are TGTGCCAGCGCAGAGACTTCGGACTATGGCTACACCTTC. Its protein is CASAETSDYGYTF.

This clone has more than one count but fewer than ten. The CDR3 is CASSHGGGINDYTF. Here the CDR3 DNA reads TGTGCCAGCAGCCATGGGGGGGGGATTAATGACTACACCTTC. The chain is built from TRBV3-1 (or the pseudogene TRBV3-2) and TRBJ1-2; maybe TRBD1 (5 bases). CDR3 length: 14 residues. V was clipped by 3 bases and J by 10 bases, with 18 bases between them. Per the germline V gene, CDR1 is LGHDT and CDR2 is YNNKEL (reference sequence).

The chain joins TRBV28 to TRBJ1-2, with TRBD1 as a possible D gene (5 bases). This CDR3 spans 14 amino acids. The V end was cut by 3 bases, the J end by 4 bases, with 12 bases between. In germline, CDR1 is MDHEN, CDR2 SYDVKM. CDR3 in amino acids: CASSFGAGLYGYTF. DNA of the CDR3: TGTGCCAGCAGTTTCGGGGCGGGGCTCTATGGCTACACCTTC.

The chain uses TRBV7-6 and TRBJ1-6; D is uncertain. The CDR3 has 13 residues. Germline assignment: CDR1 SGHVS and CDR2 FNYEAQ. The V and J ends lost 5 bases and 5 bases respectively, with 7 bases between them. CDR3 amino acids: CASSLTDNSPLHF. The CDR3 DNA is TGTGCCAGCAGCCTAACCGATAATTCACCCCTCCACTTT.

The chain joins TRBV4-1 to TRBJ1-4, with D possibly TRBD1 on 5 matching bases. Between the trimmed V and J ends, which lost 2 bases and 5 bases, there was a span of 6 bases. The germline V gene encodes CDR1 MGHRA and CDR2 YSYEKL. CDR3 length: 13 residues. CDR3 bases: TGCGCCAGCAGCCAAACAGGAAATGAAAAACTGTTTTTT. Amino acids: CASSQTGNEKLFF.

The chain uses TRBV4-2 and TRBJ1-2, with D possibly matching TRBD1 (6 bases). V was pared by 0 bases and J by 4 bases, with 12 bases between. The length of the CDR3 is 15 residues. CDR1 and CDR2 (germline): LGHNA, YNFKEQ. Written as DNA, the CDR3 is TGTGCCAGCAGCCAAGATCCGGGGGGCGTCTATGGCTACACCTTC. Its translation is CASSQDPGGVYGYTF.

The chain couples TRBV2 to TRBJ1-1, with no clear D. This CDR3 contains 11 residues. Germline-derived CDR1 and CDR2 are SNHLY and FYNNEI. The V end lost 8 bases, the J end lost 8 bases, and 12 bases lay between the germline ends. The CDR3 here is CASSLVQEAFF. As DNA, the CDR3 is TGTGCCAGCTCGCTAGTACAAGAAGCTTTCTTT. The variable domain in full, with the rest retrieved from reference TRBV2 and TRBJ1-1, is EPEVTQTPSHQVTQMGQEVILRCVPISNHLYFYWYRQILGQKVEFLVSFYNNEISEKSEIFDDQFSVERPDGSNFTLKIRSTKLEDSAMYFCASSLVQEAFFGQGTRLTVV.

V gene TRBV6-5 combines with J gene TRBJ2-1; weak D call: TRBD1 (6 bases). Deletions cut 8 bases from V and 4 bases from J, with 18 bases between. In germline, CDR1 is MNHEY, CDR2 SVGAGI. The CDR3 covers 15 residues. CDR3 nucleotides: TGTGCCAGCGGCCTACAGGGCGCGTTGTACAATGAGCAGTTCTTC. It codes for CASGLQGALYNEQFF.